The clone carrying this T cell receptor beta chain is a singleton in its sample. The germline V gene has CDR1 MGHDK and CDR2 SYGVNS. Trimming took off 2 bases at V and 0 bases at J, with 6 bases between the two ends. The length of the CDR3 is 14 residues. The sample belongs to a study of blood T cell repertoires in COVID-19. Study background: Sample material is recorded as cDNA or gDNA derived from T cells, B-cell-depleted T cells, or PBMCs.

Original analysis: Amplification of reference gene primers provided the estimated nucleated cell counts. The assay was immunoSEQ multiplex PCR, and TCRdb's table has in-frame clones only and misses some. From that table come the V and J calls and clone size; the DNA was used to work out D and trimming. The sample consists of over 150,000 clones, approximately 82% of them appearing once. The genes are TRBV25-1 and TRBJ2-3, with D uncertain. The specimen sequenced was peripheral blood. The TCR comes from a human donor with acute or convalescent COVID-19. The donor label of this sample is uncertain. CDR3 DNA: TGTGCCAGCAGTGAAGTCAGAAGCACAGATACGCAGTATTTT. Translating it yields CASSEVRSTDTQYF.